This paragraph covers one T cell receptor beta chain sequence. Its antigen is undetermined. CDR1 and CDR2 from the germline V gene are LGHNA and YSLEER. The V and J ends lost 0 bases and 3 bases, in that order; junction bases with no gene match: 8. The CDR3 is 18 amino acids. These data come from a study of cytomegalovirus exposure and HLA in healthy donors. Notes on the study in general: TCR beta V- and J-gene trimming, according to a later analysis, was linked to a missense DCLRE1C variant. Most TCR beta V segments were productive about 87% or about 30% of the time in an earlier analysis. A later analysis revealed that TCR association rates differed between HLA loci, peaking at DRB1 and bottoming out at HLA-C.

Use of 60 Vbeta and 13 Jbeta primers characterized the PCR. Study processing details: In a later analysis, of around 85 million unique beta chains, 9 million to 11 million appeared in at least two donors. The repertoire was sequenced with immunoSEQ multiplex PCR; TCRdb's copy has only in-frame clones and lacks some. V and J calls and clone size are given by that table; D and trimming were obtained from the DNA. The data hold more than 150,000 clones, with under 80% observed a single time. This TCR derives from a woman in her twenties or thirties in good health and CMV-seropositive. The chain combines TRBV4-3 with TRBJ2-5; 12 bases agree with TRBD2. Sequenced: PBMCs. CDR3 in amino acids: CASSQDELAGGLKETQYF. DNA for the CDR3: TGCGCCAGCAGCCAAGATGAACTAGCGGGGGGCCTGAAAGAGACCCAGTACTTC.